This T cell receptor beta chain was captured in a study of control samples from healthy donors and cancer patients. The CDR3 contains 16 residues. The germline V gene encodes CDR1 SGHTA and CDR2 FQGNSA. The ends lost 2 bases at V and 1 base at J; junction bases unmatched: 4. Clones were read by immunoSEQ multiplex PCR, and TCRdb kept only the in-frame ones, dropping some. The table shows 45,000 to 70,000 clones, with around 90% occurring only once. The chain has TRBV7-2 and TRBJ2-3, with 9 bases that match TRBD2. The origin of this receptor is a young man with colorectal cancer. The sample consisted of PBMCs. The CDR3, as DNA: TGTGCCAGCAGCTTAATGGGCGGGGGGGGCACAGATACGCAGTATTTT. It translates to CASSLMGGGGTDTQYF. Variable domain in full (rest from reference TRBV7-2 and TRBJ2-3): GAGVSQSPSNKVTEKGKDVELRCDPISGHTALYWYRQSLGQGLEFLIYFQGNSAPDKSGLPSDRFSAERTGGSVSTLTIQRTQQEDSAVYLCASSLMGGGGTDTQYFGPGTRLTVL.